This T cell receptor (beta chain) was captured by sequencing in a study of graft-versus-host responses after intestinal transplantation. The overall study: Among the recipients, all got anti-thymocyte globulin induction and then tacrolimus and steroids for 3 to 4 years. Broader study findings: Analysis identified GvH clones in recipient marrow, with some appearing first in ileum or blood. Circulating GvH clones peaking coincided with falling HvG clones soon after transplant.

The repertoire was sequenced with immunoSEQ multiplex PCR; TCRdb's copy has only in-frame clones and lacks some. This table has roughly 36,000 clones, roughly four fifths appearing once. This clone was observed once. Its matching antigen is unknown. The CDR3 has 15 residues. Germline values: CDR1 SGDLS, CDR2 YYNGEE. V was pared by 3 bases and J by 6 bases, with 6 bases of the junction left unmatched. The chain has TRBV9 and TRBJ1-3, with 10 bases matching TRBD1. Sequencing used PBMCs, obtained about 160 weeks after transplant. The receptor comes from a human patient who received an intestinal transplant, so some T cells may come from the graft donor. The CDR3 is CASSALGTGENTIYF. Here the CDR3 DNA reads TGTGCCAGCAGCGCCCTCGGGACAGGGGAAAACACCATATATTTT.